The TCR beta chain described here comes from a study of a mutant IDH1 vaccine in newly diagnosed glioma. Background on the study: In some groups vaccination began 4-6 weeks post-radiotherapy; others received it with temozolomide. Therapy received beforehand was radiotherapy, temozolomide, or both, with most patients given both.

Produced via immunoSEQ multiplex PCR; TCRdb's table is partial and in-frame only. The table shows 50,000 to 70,000 clones, with roughly 74% occurring only once. Stated time point: week 35, safety follow-up. Topical imiquimod accompanied each vaccine dose, which consisted of 300 ug of mutant IDH1 20-mer peptide. During weeks 1, 3, 5, 7, 11, 15, 19 and 23, patients received eight vaccinations. Study results and caveats: There seemed to be no relation between pseudoprogression and changes in top peripheral T cell clonotypes.

This clone turned up a few times. Its specificity is not known. Germline assignment: CDR1 SGHVS and CDR2 FNYEAQ. This CDR3 is built from 19 residues. The germline V and J ends were trimmed by 3 bases and 3 bases, with 27 bases remaining between them. J is TRBJ2-7 and V is TRBV7-6; unclear D gene. This sample comprised PBMCs, obtained from a glioma patient whose treatment included an IDH1 peptide vaccine. This TCR was recovered from a middle-aged man with glioma. The CDR3 sequence: CASSLRVAGSDDLNYEQYF. As DNA, the CDR3 is TGTGCCAGCAGCTTGAGAGTGGCAGGCTCGGACGACCTGAACTACGAGCAGTACTTC.